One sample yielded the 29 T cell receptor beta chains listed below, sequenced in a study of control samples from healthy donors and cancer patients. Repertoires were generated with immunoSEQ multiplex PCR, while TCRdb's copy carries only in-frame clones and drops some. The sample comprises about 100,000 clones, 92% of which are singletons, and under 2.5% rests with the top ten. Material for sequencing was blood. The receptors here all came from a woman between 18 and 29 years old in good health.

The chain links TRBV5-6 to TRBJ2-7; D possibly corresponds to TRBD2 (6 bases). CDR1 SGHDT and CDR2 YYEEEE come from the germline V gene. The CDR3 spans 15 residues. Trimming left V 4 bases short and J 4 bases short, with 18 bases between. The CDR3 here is CASSEAGTYAYEQYF. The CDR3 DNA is TGTGCCAGCAGCGAAGCCGGGACTTACGCATACGAGCAGTACTTC.

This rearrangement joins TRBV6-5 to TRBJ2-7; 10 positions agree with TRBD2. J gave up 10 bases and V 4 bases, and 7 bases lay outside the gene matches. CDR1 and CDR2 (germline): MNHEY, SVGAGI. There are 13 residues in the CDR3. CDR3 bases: TGTGCCAGCAGTTCCGTAGCGGGGGGCGACCAGTACTTC. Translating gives CASSSVAGGDQYF.

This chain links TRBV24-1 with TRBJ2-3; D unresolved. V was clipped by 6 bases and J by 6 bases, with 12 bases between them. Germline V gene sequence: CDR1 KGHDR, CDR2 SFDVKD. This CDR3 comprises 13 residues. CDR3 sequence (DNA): TGTGCCACCAGTTTTACGGGCCGGGATACGCAGTATTTT. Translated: CATSFTGRDTQYF.

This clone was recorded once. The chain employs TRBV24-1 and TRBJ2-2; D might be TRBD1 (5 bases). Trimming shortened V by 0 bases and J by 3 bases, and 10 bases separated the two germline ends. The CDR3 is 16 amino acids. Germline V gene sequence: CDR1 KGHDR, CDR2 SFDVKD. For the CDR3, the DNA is TGTGCCACCAGTGATTTGCGGTCAGGGTACACCGGGGAGCTGTTTTTT. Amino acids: CATSDLRSGYTGELFF.

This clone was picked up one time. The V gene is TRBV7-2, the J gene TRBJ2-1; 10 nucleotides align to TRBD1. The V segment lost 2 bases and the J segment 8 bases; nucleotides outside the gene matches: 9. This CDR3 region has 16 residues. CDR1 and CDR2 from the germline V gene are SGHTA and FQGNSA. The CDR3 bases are TGTGCCAGCAGCTTACTGCGGGACAGGGGATTGGATGAGCAGTTCTTC. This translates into CASSLLRDRGLDEQFF.

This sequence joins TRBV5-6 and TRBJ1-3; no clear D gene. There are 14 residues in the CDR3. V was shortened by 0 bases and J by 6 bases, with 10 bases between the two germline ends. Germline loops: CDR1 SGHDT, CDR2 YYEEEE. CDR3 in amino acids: CASSLGGAANTIYF. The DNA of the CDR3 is TGTGCCAGCAGCTTGGGAGGTGCGGCAAACACCATATATTTT.

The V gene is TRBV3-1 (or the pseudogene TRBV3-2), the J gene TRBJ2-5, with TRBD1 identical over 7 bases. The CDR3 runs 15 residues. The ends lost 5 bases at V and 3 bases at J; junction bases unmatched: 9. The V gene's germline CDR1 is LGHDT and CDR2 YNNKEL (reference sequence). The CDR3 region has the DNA TGTGCCAGCAGCTACACGGGACAGAAAAAAGAGACCCAGTACTTC. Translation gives CASSYTGQKKETQYF.

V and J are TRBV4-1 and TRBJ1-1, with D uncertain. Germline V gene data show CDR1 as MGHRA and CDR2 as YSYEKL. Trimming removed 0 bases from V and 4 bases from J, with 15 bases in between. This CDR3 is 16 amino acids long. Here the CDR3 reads CASSQDLPLRGTEAFF. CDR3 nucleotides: TGCGCCAGCAGCCAAGATCTGCCTCTCCGGGGCACTGAAGCTTTCTTT.

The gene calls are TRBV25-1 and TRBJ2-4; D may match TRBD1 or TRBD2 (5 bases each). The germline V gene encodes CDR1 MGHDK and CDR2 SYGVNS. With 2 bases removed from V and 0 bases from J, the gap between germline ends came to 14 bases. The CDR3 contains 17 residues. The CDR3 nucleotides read TGTGCCAGCAGTGAAATGGGGACGGGTTTAGCCAAAAACATTCAGTACTTC. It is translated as CASSEMGTGLAKNIQYF.

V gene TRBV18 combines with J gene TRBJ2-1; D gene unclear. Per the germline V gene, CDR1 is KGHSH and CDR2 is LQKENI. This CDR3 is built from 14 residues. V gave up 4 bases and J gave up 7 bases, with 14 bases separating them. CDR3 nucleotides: TGTGCCAGCTCACTTAACAGAGCTGTGAATGAGCAGTTCTTC. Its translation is CASSLNRAVNEQFF.

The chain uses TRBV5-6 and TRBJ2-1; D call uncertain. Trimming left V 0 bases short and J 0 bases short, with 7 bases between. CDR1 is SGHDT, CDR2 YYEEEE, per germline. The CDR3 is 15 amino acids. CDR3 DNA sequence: TGTGCCAGCAGCTTGGAACCTGGCTCCTACAATGAGCAGTTCTTC. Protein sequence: CASSLEPGSYNEQFF.

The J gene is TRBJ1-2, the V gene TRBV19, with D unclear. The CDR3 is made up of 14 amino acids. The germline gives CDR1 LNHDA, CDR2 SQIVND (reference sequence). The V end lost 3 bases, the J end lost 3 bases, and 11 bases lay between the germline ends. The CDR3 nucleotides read TGTGCCAGTAGTATTGGGCAGGTCTACTATGGCTACACCTTC. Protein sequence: CASSIGQVYYGYTF. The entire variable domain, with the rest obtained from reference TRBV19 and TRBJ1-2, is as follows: DGGITQSPKYLFRKEGQNVTLSCEQNLNHDAMYWYRQDPGQGLRLIYYSQIVNDFQKGDIAEGYSVSREKKESFPLTVTSAQKNPTAFYLCASSIGQVYYGYTFGSGTRLTVV.

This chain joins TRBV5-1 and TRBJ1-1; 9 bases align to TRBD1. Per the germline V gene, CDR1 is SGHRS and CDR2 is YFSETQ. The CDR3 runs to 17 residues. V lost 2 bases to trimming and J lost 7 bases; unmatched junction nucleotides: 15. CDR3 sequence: CASSFGQGWGSRFEAFF. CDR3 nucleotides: TGCGCCAGCAGCTTTGGACAGGGGTGGGGTTCGCGATTTGAAGCTTTCTTT.

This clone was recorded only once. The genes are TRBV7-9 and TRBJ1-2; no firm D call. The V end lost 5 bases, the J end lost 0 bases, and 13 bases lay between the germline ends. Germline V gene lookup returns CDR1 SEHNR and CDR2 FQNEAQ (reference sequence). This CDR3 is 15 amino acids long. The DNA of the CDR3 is TGTGCCAGCAGCCCCAGCCCCATAGCTAACTATGGCTACACCTTC. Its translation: CASSPSPIANYGYTF.

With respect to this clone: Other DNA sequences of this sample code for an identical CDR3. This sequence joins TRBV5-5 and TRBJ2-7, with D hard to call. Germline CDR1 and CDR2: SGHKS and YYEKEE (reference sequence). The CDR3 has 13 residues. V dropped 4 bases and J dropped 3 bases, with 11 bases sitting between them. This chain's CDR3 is CASSHGRSYEQYF. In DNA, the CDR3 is TGTGCCAGCAGCCACGGACGGAGCTACGAGCAGTACTTC.

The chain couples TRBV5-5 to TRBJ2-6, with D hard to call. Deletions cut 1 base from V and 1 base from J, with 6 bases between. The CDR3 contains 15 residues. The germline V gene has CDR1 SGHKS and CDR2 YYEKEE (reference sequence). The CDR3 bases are TGTGCCAGCAGCTTGTTGGTTTCTGGGGCCAACGTCCTGACTTTC. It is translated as CASSLLVSGANVLTF. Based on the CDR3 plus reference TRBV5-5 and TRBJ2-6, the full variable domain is DAGVTQSPTHLIKTRGQQVTLRCSPISGHKSVSWYQQVLGQGPQFIFQYYEKEERGRGNFPDRFSARQFPNYSSELNVNALLLGDSALYLCASSLLVSGANVLTFGAGSRLTVL.

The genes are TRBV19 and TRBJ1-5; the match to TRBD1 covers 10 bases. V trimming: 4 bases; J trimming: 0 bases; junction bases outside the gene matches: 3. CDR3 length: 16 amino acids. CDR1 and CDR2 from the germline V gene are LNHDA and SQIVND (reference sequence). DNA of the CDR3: TGTGCCAGTAGTAAATGGACAGGGGGTAGCAATCAGCCCCAGCATTTT. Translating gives CASSKWTGGSNQPQHF.

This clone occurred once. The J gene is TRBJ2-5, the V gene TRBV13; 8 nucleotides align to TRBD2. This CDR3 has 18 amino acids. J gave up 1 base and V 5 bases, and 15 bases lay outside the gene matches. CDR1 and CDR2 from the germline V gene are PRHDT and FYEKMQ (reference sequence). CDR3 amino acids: CASSTRGGAKRLQETQYF. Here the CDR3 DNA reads TGTGCCAGCAGCACCCGGGGGGGGGCGAAGCGGCTCCAAGAGACCCAGTACTTC.

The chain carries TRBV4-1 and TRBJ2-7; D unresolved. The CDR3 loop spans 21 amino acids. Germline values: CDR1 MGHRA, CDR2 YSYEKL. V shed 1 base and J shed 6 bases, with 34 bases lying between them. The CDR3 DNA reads TGCGCCAGCAGCCAAGGCCGGTCGGAAAGTGGATTAAGCAGCGCGGTCCCCGAGCAGTACTTC. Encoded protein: CASSQGRSESGLSSAVPEQYF.

The CDR3 sequence is CASSMIPGPGSPLHF. CDR3 nucleotide sequence: TGTGCCAGTAGTATGATTCCGGGGCCGGGGTCACCCCTCCACTTT. The rearrangement links TRBV19 to TRBJ1-6, with D perhaps TRBD1 (5 bases). Germline-derived CDR1 and CDR2 are LNHDA and SQIVND (reference sequence). V lost 3 bases and J lost 10, with 16 bases in between. This CDR3 comprises 15 residues.

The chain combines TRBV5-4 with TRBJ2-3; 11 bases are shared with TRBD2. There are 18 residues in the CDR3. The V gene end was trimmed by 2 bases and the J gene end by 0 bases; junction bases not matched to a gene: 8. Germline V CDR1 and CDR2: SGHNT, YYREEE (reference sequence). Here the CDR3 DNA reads TGTGCCAGCAGCTTATTTACTAGCGGGAGTTCTAGCACAGATACGCAGTATTTT. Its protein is CASSLFTSGSSSTDTQYF.

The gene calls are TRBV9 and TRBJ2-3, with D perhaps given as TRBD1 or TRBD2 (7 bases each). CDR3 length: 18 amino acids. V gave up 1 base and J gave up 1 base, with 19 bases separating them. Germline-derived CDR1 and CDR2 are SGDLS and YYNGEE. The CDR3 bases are TGTGCCAGCAGCGTATTCTCGTGGGGGGGACAGCGCACAGATACGCAGTATTTT. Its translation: CASSVFSWGGQRTDTQYF.

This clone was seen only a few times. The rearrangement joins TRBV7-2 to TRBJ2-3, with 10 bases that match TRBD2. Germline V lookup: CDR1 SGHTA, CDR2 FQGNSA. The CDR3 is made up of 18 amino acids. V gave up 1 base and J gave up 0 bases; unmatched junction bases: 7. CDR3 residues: CASSLVGAGGTSTDTQYF. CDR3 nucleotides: TGTGCCAGCAGCTTAGTGGGAGCGGGAGGGACTAGCACAGATACGCAGTATTTT.

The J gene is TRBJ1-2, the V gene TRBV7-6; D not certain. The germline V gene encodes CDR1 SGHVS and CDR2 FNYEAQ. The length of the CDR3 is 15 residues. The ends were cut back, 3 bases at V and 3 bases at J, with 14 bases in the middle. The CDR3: CASSFLPSDDYGYTF. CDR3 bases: TGTGCCAGCAGCTTTTTGCCGAGCGACGACTATGGCTACACCTTC.

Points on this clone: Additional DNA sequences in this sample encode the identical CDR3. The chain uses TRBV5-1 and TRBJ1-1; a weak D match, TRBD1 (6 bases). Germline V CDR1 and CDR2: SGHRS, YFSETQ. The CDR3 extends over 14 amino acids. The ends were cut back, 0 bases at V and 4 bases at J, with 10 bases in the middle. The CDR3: CASSLEGGVTEAFF. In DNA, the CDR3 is TGCGCCAGCAGCTTGGAAGGGGGAGTCACTGAAGCTTTCTTT.

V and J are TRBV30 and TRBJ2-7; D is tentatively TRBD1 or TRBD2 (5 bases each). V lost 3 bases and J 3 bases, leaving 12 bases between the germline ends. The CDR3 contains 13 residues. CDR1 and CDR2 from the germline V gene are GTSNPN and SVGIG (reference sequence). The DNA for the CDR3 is TGTGCCTGGAGAAAGGGGAGCTTCTACGAGCAGTACTTC. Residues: CAWRKGSFYEQYF.

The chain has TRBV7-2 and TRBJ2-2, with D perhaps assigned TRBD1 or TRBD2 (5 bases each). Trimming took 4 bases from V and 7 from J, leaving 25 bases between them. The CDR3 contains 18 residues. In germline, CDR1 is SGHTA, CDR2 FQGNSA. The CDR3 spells CASSSLLRGRVRDGELFF. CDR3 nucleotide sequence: TGTGCCAGCAGCTCGTTACTAAGGGGCCGAGTCCGGGACGGGGAGCTGTTTTTT.

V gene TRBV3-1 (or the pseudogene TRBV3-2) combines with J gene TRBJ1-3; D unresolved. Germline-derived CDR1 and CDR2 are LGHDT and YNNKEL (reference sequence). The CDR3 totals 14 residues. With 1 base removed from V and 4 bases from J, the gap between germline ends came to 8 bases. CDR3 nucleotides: TGTGCCAGCAGCCAAGTCACATTCGGAAACACCATATATTTT. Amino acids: CASSQVTFGNTIYF.

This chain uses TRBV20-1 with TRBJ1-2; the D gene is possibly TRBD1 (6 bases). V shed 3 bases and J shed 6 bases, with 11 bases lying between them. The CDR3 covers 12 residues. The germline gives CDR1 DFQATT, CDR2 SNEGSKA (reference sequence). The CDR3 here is CSASSGGDGYTF. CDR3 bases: TGCAGTGCTAGTTCCGGGGGCGATGGCTACACCTTC.